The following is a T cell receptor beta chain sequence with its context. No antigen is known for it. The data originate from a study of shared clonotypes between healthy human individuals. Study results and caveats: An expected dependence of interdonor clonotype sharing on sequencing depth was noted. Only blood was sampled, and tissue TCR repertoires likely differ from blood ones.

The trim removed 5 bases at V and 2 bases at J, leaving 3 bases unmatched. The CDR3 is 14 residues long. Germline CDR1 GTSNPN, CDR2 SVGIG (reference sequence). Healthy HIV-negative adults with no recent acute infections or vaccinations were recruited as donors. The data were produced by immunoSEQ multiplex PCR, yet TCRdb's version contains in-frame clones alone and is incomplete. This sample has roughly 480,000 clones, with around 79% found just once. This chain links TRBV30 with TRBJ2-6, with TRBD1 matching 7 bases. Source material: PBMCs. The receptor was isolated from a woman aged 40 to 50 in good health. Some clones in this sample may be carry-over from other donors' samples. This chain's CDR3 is CAWDRVTGANVLTF. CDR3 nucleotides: TGTGCCTGGGACAGGGTAACTGGGGCCAACGTCCTGACTTTC.